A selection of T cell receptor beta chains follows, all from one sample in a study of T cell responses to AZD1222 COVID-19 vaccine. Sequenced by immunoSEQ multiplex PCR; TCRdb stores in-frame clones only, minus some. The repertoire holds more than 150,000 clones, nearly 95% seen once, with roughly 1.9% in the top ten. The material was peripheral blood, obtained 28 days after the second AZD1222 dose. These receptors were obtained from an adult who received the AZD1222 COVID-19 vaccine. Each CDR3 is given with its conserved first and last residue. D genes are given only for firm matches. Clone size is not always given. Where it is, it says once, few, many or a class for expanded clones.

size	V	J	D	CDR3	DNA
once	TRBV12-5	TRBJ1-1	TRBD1	CASGLTGEATEAFF	TGTGCTAGTGGACTGACAGGGGAGGCCACTGAAGCTTTCTTT
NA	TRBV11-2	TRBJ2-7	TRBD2	CASSLRLAGAHEQYF	TGTGCCAGCAGCTTAAGACTAGCGGGAGCCCACGAGCAGTACTTC
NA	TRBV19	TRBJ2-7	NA	CASSIGGRGYEQYF	TGTGCCAGTAGTATAGGAGGGCGTGGGTACGAGCAGTACTTC
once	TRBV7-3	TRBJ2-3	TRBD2	CASSPSTSGGTDTQYF	TGTGCCAGCAGCCCCTCCACTAGCGGAGGCACAGATACGCAGTATTTT
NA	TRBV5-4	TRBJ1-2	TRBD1	CASSVQGRDYGYTF	TGTGCCAGCAGCGTACAGGGGAGGGACTATGGCTACACCTTC
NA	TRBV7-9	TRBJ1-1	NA	CASSHETVNTEAFF	TGTGCCAGCAGCCATGAGACAGTGAACACTGAAGCTTTCTTT
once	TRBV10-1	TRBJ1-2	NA	CASSEARLGGYTF	TGCGCCAGCAGTGAGGCGCGGCTAGGCGGCTACACCTTC
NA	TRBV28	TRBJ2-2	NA	CASSLGGANTGELFF	TGTGCCAGCAGTTTGGGGGGCGCGAACACCGGGGAGCTGTTTTTT
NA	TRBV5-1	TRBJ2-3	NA	CASRTGSTDTQYF	TGCGCCAGCAGGACAGGCAGCACAGATACGCAGTATTTT
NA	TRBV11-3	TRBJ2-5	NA	CASSLGETQYF	TGTGCCAGCAGCTTAGGGGAGACCCAGTACTTC
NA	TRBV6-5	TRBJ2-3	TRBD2	CASSYAGADTQYF	TGTGCCAGCAGTTACGCGGGGGCAGATACGCAGTATTTT
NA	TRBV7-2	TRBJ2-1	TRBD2	CASSRSERGGNEQFF	TGTGCCAGCAGCCGCTCGGAGCGGGGGGGGAATGAGCAGTTCTTC
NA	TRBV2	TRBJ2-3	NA	CASSEGRGGSDTQYF	TGTGCCAGCAGTGAAGGAAGGGGGGGCTCAGATACGCAGTATTTT
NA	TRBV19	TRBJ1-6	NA	CASGVEPFNSPLHF	TGTGCCAGTGGTGTAGAGCCTTTTAATTCACCCCTCCACTTT
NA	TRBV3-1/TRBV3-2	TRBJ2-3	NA	CASSQGRSDTQYF	TGTGCCAGCAGCCAAGGGCGGTCAGATACGCAGTATTTT
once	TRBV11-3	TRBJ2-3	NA	CASSLVRGDRRRDTQYF	TGTGCCAGCAGCTTAGTGCGGGGCGACCGCCGAAGAGATACGCAGTATTTT
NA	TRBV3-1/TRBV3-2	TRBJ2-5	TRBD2	CASSQVASGRMETQYF	TGTGCCAGCAGCCAAGTGGCTAGCGGGAGAATGGAGACCCAGTACTTC
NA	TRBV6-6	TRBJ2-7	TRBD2	CASSTGTSLYEQYF	TGTGCCAGCAGTACCGGGACTAGCCTGTACGAGCAGTACTTC
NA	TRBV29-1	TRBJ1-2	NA	CSVAPGGSGYTF	TGCAGCGTTGCCCCCGGAGGGAGCGGCTACACCTTC
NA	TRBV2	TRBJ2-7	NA	CASSPARRGHEQYF	TGTGCCAGCAGTCCCGCCAGGCGAGGGCACGAGCAGTACTTC
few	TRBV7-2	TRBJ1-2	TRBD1	CASSLVSGGDYGYTF	TGTGCCAGCAGCTTAGTCTCAGGGGGGGACTATGGCTACACCTTC
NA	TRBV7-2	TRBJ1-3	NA	CASSPSHSSGNTIYF	TGTGCCAGCAGCCCTTCACATAGCTCTGGAAACACCATATATTTT
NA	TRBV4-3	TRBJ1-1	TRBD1	CASSQDETGTEAFF	TGCGCCAGCAGCCAAGATGAGACAGGGACTGAAGCTTTCTTT
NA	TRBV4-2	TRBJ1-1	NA	CASSQSQGGSYTEAFF	TGTGCCAGCAGCCAAAGCCAGGGAGGGTCCTACACTGAAGCTTTCTTT
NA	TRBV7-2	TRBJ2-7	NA	CASSATYEQYF	TGTGCCAGCAGCGCAACCTACGAGCAGTACTTC
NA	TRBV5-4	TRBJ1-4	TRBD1	CASSPGMTGGIGKLFF	TGTGCCAGCAGCCCGGGTATGACAGGGGGCATCGGAAAACTGTTTTTT
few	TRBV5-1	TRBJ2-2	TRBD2	CASSLGTSGTSNTGELFF	TGCGCCAGCAGCTTGGGTACTAGCGGGACCTCGAACACCGGGGAGCTGTTTTTT
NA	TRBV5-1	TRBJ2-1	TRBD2	CASRLANNEQFF	TGCGCCAGTCGACTAGCGAACAATGAGCAGTTCTTC
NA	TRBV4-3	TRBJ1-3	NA	CASSQPGSGNTIYF	TGCGCCAGCAGCCAACCCGGCTCTGGAAACACCATATATTTT
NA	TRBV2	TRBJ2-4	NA	CASLEEEAKNIQYF	TGTGCCAGCCTAGAGGAGGAAGCCAAAAACATTCAGTACTTC
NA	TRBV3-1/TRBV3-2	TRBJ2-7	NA	CASSQGRRDERCEQYF	TGTGCCAGCAGCCAAGGCAGGCGGGATGAGAGATGCGAGCAGTACTTC
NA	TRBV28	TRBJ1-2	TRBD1	CASSSRQGILGYGYTF	TGTGCCAGCAGCTCGAGACAGGGGATCCTTGGCTATGGCTACACCTTC
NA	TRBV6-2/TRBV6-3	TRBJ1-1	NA	CASSYSNRQIAEAFF	TGTGCCAGCAGTTACTCAAATAGACAGATCGCTGAAGCTTTCTTT
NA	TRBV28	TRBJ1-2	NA	CASTGRGVYGYTF	TGTGCCTCGACGGGGAGGGGCGTTTATGGCTACACCTTC
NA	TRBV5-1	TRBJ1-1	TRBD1	CASRYQGDTEAFF	TGCGCCAGCAGGTATCAGGGGGACACTGAAGCTTTCTTT
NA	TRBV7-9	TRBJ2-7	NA	CASSLGTAYEQYF	TGTGCCAGCAGCTTAGGGACAGCGTACGAGCAGTACTTC
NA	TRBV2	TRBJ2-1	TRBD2	CASSEPQRGGGSNEQFF	TGTGCCAGCAGTGAGCCCCAGCGGGGGGGCGGTTCGAATGAGCAGTTCTTC
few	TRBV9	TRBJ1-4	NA	CASSVASAWGEKLFF	TGTGCCAGCAGCGTAGCCTCGGCATGGGGTGAAAAACTGTTTTTT
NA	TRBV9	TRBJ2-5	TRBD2	CASSVSSGGLETQYF	TGTGCCAGCAGCGTTTCCAGCGGGGGGCTAGAGACCCAGTACTTC
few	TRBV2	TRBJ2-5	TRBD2	CASSAGDWETQYF	TGTGCCAGCAGCGCGGGGGATTGGGAGACCCAGTACTTC
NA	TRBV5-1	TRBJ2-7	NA	CASSPGDYEQYF	TGCGCCAGCTCCCCTGGGGACTACGAGCAGTACTTC
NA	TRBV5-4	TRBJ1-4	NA	CASSLTGGGEKLFF	TGTGCCAGCAGCCTTACAGGCGGGGGTGAAAAACTGTTTTTT
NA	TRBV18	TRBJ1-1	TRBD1	CASSPLGTGGGTEAFF	TGTGCCAGCTCACCACTCGGGACAGGGGGCGGGACTGAAGCTTTCTTT
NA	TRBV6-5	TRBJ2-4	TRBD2	CATLLGEGAKNIQYF	TGTGCCACACTTCTAGGGGAGGGGGCCAAAAACATTCAGTACTTC
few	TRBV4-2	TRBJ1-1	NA	CASSQGSVNTEAFF	TGTGCCAGCAGCCAAGGATCTGTGAACACTGAAGCTTTCTTT
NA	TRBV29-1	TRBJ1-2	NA	CSDSPARGYTF	TGCAGCGACTCACCCGCAAGGGGCTACACCTTC
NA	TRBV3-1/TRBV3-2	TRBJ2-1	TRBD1	CASSQDRGLAYNEQFF	TGTGCCAGCAGCCAAGACAGGGGGCTCGCCTACAATGAGCAGTTCTTC
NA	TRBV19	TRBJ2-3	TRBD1	CATADRAGSTQYF	TGTGCCACCGCGGACAGGGCAGGTAGTACGCAGTATTTT
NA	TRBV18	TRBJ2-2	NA	CASSPSTGASGELFF	TGTGCCAGCTCACCCTCAACCGGGGCTAGCGGGGAGCTGTTTTTT